These T cell receptor beta chains were read from a single sample in a study of graft-versus-host responses after intestinal transplantation. Assay used: immunoSEQ multiplex PCR; TCRdb lists only in-frame clones, some missing. Of approximately 22,000 clones in the sample, over 35% were seen once. The sequenced sample was alloreactive CD4+ T cells from a mixed lymphocyte reaction culture, obtained before intestinal transplant. These receptors all come from a human patient who received an intestinal transplant. CDR3s include the opening cysteine and the closing phenylalanine or tryptophan. D genes are given only for firm matches. Size tells how often a clone was seen (once, few, many) or the class of an expanded clone, and some rows leave it out.

clone size	V gene	J gene	D gene	CDR3 length	CDR3 protein	CDR3 DNA
few	TRBV6-5	TRBJ1-1	NA	14	CASSYFSKNTEAFF	TGTGCCAGCAGTTACTTTTCCAAGAACACTGAAGCTTTCTTT
NA	TRBV7-8	TRBJ2-7	TRBD1	12	CASSYRGYEQYF	TGTGCCAGCAGTTACAGGGGCTACGAGCAGTACTTC
NA	TRBV27	TRBJ1-6	NA	19	CASSLGGGRRKNYNSPLHF	TGTGCCAGCAGTTTAGGGGGGGGGCGCCGAAAAAACTATAATTCACCCCTCCACTTT
NA	TRBV6-6	TRBJ2-5	TRBD2	13	CASSTSGGETQYF	TGTGCCAGCAGTACTAGCGGGGGAGAGACCCAGTACTTC
medium-sized	TRBV5-6	TRBJ1-1	NA	14	CASSLRGWNTEAFF	TGTGCCAGCAGCTTACGGGGTTGGAACACTGAAGCTTTCTTT
NA	TRBV6-5	TRBJ2-7	NA	15	CASRPWGRSSYEQYF	TGTGCCAGCCGACCCTGGGGCCGAAGCTCCTACGAGCAGTACTTC
few	TRBV29-1	TRBJ2-3	NA	13	CSARQASTDTQYF	TGCAGCGCCAGACAGGCCAGCACAGATACGCAGTATTTT
NA	TRBV18	TRBJ2-3	TRBD2	16	CASSPLGGGFTDTQYF	TGTGCCAGCTCACCACTCGGCGGGGGGTTCACAGATACGCAGTATTTT
NA	TRBV18	TRBJ1-3	NA	16	CASSSLPPRSGNTIYF	TGTGCCAGCTCAAGTCTCCCCCCGAGATCTGGAAACACCATATATTTT
NA	TRBV19	TRBJ2-7	NA	12	CASSGASYEQYF	TGTGCCAGTAGTGGGGCTTCCTACGAGCAGTACTTC
NA	TRBV29-1	TRBJ1-2	NA	11	CSVGPLYGYTF	TGCAGCGTTGGGCCTCTCTATGGCTACACCTTC
NA	TRBV4-1	TRBJ2-5	NA	12	CASSQGGETQYF	TGCGCCAGCAGCCAGGGGGGAGAGACCCAGTACTTC
NA	TRBV7-9	TRBJ2-3	NA	13	CASSYPLPDTQYF	TGTGCCAGCAGCTATCCTCTCCCAGATACGCAGTATTTT
once	TRBV11-2	TRBJ1-2	NA	13	CASSLVPGYGYTF	TGTGCCAGCAGCTTAGTGCCGGGCTATGGCTACACCTTC
NA	TRBV5-1	TRBJ2-7	NA	15	CASSLAPGVGYEQYF	TGCGCCAGCAGCTTGGCCCCCGGGGTGGGCTACGAGCAGTACTTC
NA	TRBV18	TRBJ1-5	NA	15	CASSPVRGSNQPQHF	TGTGCCAGCTCACCGGTCAGGGGTAGCAATCAGCCCCAGCATTTT